Each of the 21 T cell receptor beta chains below was sequenced from the same sample in a study of brain T cells in children with intractable seizures. Some clones are missing from TCRdb's copy, which holds only in-frame ones; the method was immunoSEQ multiplex PCR. The sample lists about 320,000 clones; over 90% were seen once. Time point meaning: blood from clinic visit 5 months post-surgery; TSC patient then seizure free. The starting material was peripheral blood, obtained 5 to 6 months after surgery. These receptors were collected from a boy younger than two with tuberous sclerosis and intractable seizures.

The chain joins TRBV5-1 to TRBJ2-3; 7 nucleotides match TRBD1. CDR3 length: 15 residues. V lost 4 bases to trimming and J lost 2 bases; unmatched junction nucleotides: 7. The germline CDR1 and CDR2 sequences are SGHRS and YFSETQ. CDR3 sequence (DNA): TGCGCCAGCAGCAAAGGGACAGTCATCACAGATACGCAGTATTTT. Amino acid sequence: CASSKGTVITDTQYF.

The chain links TRBV29-1 to TRBJ1-4; weak D call: TRBD1 (5 bases). From germline, CDR1 is SQVTM and CDR2 ANQGSEA. The CDR3 spans 14 residues. Trimming took off 4 bases at V and 4 bases at J, with 13 bases between the two ends. CDR3 residues: CSVARDGHNEKLFF. In nucleotides, the CDR3 is TGCAGCGTTGCCAGGGACGGTCATAATGAAAAACTGTTTTTT.

This chain uses TRBV27 with TRBJ2-7; no definite D call. Germline-derived CDR1 and CDR2 are MNHEY and SMNVEV (reference sequence). This CDR3 region has 15 residues. The V gene lost 6 bases and the J gene lost 3 bases, with 18 bases spanning the gap. CDR3 residues: CASRRGSNLIYEQYF. CDR3 nucleotide sequence: TGTGCCAGCAGGCGTGGGTCCAATCTAATCTACGAGCAGTACTTC.

The gene calls are TRBV7-9 and TRBJ2-7; D possibly corresponds to TRBD1 (5 bases). Germline CDR1 reads SEHNR; CDR2 reads FQNEAQ (reference sequence). This CDR3 contains 13 residues. Between the trimmed V and J ends, which lost 4 bases and 3 bases, there was a span of 10 bases. DNA for the CDR3: TGTGCCAGCAGCTCCTCAGGGTTCTACGAGCAGTACTTC. Protein product: CASSSSGFYEQYF. The full variable domain, in which reference TRBV7-9 and TRBJ2-7 provide the parts outside the CDR3, is DTGVSQNPRHKITKRGQNVTFRCDPISEHNRLYWYRQTLGQGPEFLTYFQNEAQLEKSRLLSDRFSAERPKGSFSTLEIQRTEQGDSAMYLCASSSSGFYEQYFGPGTRLTVT.

V and J are TRBV23-1 and TRBJ1-2; perhaps TRBD1 as D (5 bases). Being an ORF, TRBV23-1 has a function that is uncertain. The CDR3 covers 15 residues. Trimming shortened V by 0 bases and J by 6 bases, and 14 bases separated the two germline ends. The CDR3, as DNA: TGCGCCAGCAGTCAATCCTACACGCGAGGGGATGGCTACACCTTC. It specifies CASSQSYTRGDGYTF.

Only one count was recorded for this clone. The CDR3 here is CASSPKGDGYSNQPQHF. The CDR3, as DNA: TGTGCCAGCTCACCAAAGGGGGACGGTTATAGCAATCAGCCCCAGCATTTT. V usage is TRBV18 and J usage is TRBJ1-5, with D perhaps TRBD1 (6 bases). Trimming left V 2 bases short and J 0 bases short, with 14 bases between. The CDR3 sequence is 17 residues long. Per the germline V gene, CDR1 is KGHSH and CDR2 is LQKENI.

This CDR3 is CSVEDRPDLGYEQFF. The CDR3 DNA sequence: TGCAGCGTTGAAGATCGTCCTGATTTGGGCTATGAGCAGTTCTTC. The chain employs TRBV29-1 and TRBJ2-1, with unresolved D. V lost 0 bases, J lost 8 bases, and 17 bases lay in between. This CDR3 contains 15 residues. Germline CDR1 SQVTM, CDR2 ANQGSEA.

The gene calls are TRBV24-1 and TRBJ2-3; 12 bases are a match to TRBD1. Germline CDR1 reads KGHDR; CDR2 reads SFDVKD. Trimming removed 7 bases from V and 3 bases from J; junction bases left unmatched: 4. CDR3 length: 15 residues. CDR3 DNA: TGTGCCACCAGCAAGGGACAGGGGGCTACAGATACGCAGTATTTT. Residues: CATSKGQGATDTQYF.

The V and J genes are TRBV9 and TRBJ1-2; TRBD1 might be the D (6 bases). The germline V gene has CDR1 SGDLS and CDR2 YYNGEE. CDR3 size: 15 residues. Trimming took off 4 bases at V and 0 bases at J, with 13 bases between the two ends. CDR3 bases: TGTGCCAGCAGCTTGTGGACAGATGCTAACTATGGCTACACCTTC. Translated, it gives CASSLWTDANYGYTF.

This chain connects TRBV12-5 to TRBJ1-1; unclear D gene. V lost 7 bases and J 6 bases, leaving 15 bases between the germline ends. The germline V gene encodes CDR1 LGHNT and CDR2 FRNRAP. This CDR3 spans 13 amino acids. The CDR3 region has the DNA TGTGCTAGTGCCCGAGATTTCCGAGCTGAAGCTTTCTTT. Its protein is CASARDFRAEAFF.

The chain uses TRBV4-1 and TRBJ2-7, with D uncertain. The CDR3 length is 12 residues. Between the trimmed V and J ends, which lost 3 bases and 2 bases, there was a span of 5 bases. In germline, CDR1 is MGHRA, CDR2 YSYEKL. The CDR3 region is CASSHGAYEQYF. The CDR3 DNA sequence: TGCGCCAGCAGCCATGGTGCCTACGAGCAGTACTTC.

This chain connects TRBV24-1 to TRBJ2-7; D not certain. Germline CDR1 reads KGHDR; CDR2 reads SFDVKD. Trimming cost V 4 bases and J 2 bases, with 11 bases left between them. This CDR3 has 14 residues. CDR3 in DNA: TGTGCCACCAGTGACCCCGACCGGACCTACGAGCAGTACTTC. Translating it yields CATSDPDRTYEQYF.

The CDR3 spells CASSPPGQSSYNEQFF. Written as DNA, the CDR3 is TGTGCCAGCTCACCTCCCGGGCAGAGCTCCTACAATGAGCAGTTCTTC. The rearrangement joins TRBV18 to TRBJ2-1, with D unresolved. The V end was cut by 3 bases, the J end by 0 bases, with 12 bases between. This CDR3 has 16 amino acids. CDR1 and CDR2 (germline): KGHSH, LQKENI. The full variable domain, in which reference TRBV18 and TRBJ2-1 provide the parts outside the CDR3, is NAGVMQNPRHLVRRRGQEARLRCSPMKGHSHVYWYRQLPEEGLKFMVYLQKENIIDESGMPKERFSAEFPKEGPSILRIQQVVRGDSAAYFCASSPPGQSSYNEQFFGPGTRLTVL.

The gene calls are TRBV2 and TRBJ2-7, with D hard to call. CDR1 and CDR2 from the germline V gene are SNHLY and FYNNEI. The germline V and J ends were trimmed by 3 bases and 1 base, with 19 bases remaining between them. CDR3 length: 17 amino acids. CDR3 nucleotide sequence: TGTGCCAGCAGTGAGGGTGGGATGGGCAGGCAGTCCTACGAGCAGTACTTC. Translation gives CASSEGGMGRQSYEQYF.

This clone occurred once. The V gene is TRBV5-4, the J gene TRBJ2-7; a weak D match, TRBD1 (5 bases). This CDR3 is 13 amino acids long. Germline CDR1 reads SGHNT; CDR2 reads YYREEE (reference sequence). V was clipped by 4 bases and J by 0 bases, with 8 bases between them. The CDR3 bases are TGTGCCAGCAGCGCCCAGGGCTCCTACGAGCAGTACTTC. Translation: CASSAQGSYEQYF.

The rearrangement joins TRBV7-9 to TRBJ1-1; D is unclear. The CDR3 totals 12 residues. CDR1 SEHNR and CDR2 FQNEAQ come from the germline V gene (reference sequence). Trimming took 4 bases from V and 1 from J, leaving 4 bases between them. The CDR3 region has the DNA TGTGCCAGCAGCTCCCCGAACACTGAAGCTTTCTTT. It codes for CASSSPNTEAFF.

The rearrangement uses TRBV11-2 and TRBJ2-7; 12 bases match TRBD2. The CDR3 spans 16 residues. The germline gives CDR1 SGHAT, CDR2 FQNNGV. J gave up 5 bases and V 5 bases, and 10 bases lay outside the gene matches. CDR3 protein: CASSLLAGGQFNEQYF. As DNA, the CDR3 is TGTGCCAGCAGCCTCCTAGCGGGGGGGCAGTTCAACGAGCAGTACTTC. Drawing the rest from reference TRBV11-2 and TRBJ2-7, the complete variable domain is EAGVAQSPRYKIIEKRQSVAFWCNPISGHATLYWYQQILGQGPKLLIQFQNNGVVDDSQLPKDRFSAERLKGVDSTLKIQPAKLEDSAVYLCASSLLAGGQFNEQYFGPGTRLTVT.

The chain carries TRBV13 and TRBJ1-5; D perhaps matches TRBD1 (5 bases). The germline V gene encodes CDR1 PRHDT and CDR2 FYEKMQ (reference sequence). This CDR3 comprises 13 residues. V was cut by 2 bases and J by 7 bases, with 9 bases left in between. CDR3: CASSLWGDQPQHF. The CDR3, as DNA: TGTGCCAGCAGCTTATGGGGGGACCAGCCCCAGCATTTT.

This rearrangement joins TRBV30 to TRBJ1-1, with TRBD1 matching over 7 bases. With V trimmed by 3 bases and J by 3 bases, 4 bases remained unmatched. The CDR3 is made up of 13 amino acids. Per the germline V gene, CDR1 is GTSNPN and CDR2 is SVGIG (reference sequence). CDR3 residues: CAWSPDRDTEAFF. The CDR3 DNA reads TGTGCCTGGAGCCCTGACAGGGACACTGAAGCTTTCTTT.

V gene TRBV9 combines with J gene TRBJ2-1; 13 positions agree with TRBD2. CDR1 is SGDLS and CDR2 is YYNGEE in the germline V gene. The CDR3 covers 20 residues. V shed 4 bases, J shed 0 bases, and the junction held 13 bases outside the gene matches. The CDR3 sequence: CASSHRTGLAGKSSYNEQFF. As DNA, the CDR3 is TGTGCCAGCAGCCACAGAACGGGACTAGCGGGGAAGAGCTCCTACAATGAGCAGTTCTTC.

The chain recombines TRBV30 with TRBJ1-6; D gene ambiguous. The V end lost 3 bases, the J end lost 3 bases, and 9 bases lay between the germline ends. The germline CDR1 and CDR2 sequences are GTSNPN and SVGIG (reference sequence). This CDR3 region has 14 residues. This CDR3 reads CAWSVSVYNSPLHF. CDR3 DNA: TGTGCCTGGAGCGTGAGCGTCTATAATTCACCCCTCCACTTT.